This T cell receptor beta chain was obtained from a study of CD8 T cells in ankylosing spondylitis. TCRdb analysed the 5' RACE reads with MiXCR anew, one entry per CDR3 protein. The sample consists of 700,000 or so distinct CDR3 sequences, around 20% of them appearing once. The CDR3 sequence is 13 residues long. Germline CDR1 reads MNHNS; CDR2 reads SASEGT. Trimming took 4 bases from V and 8 from J, leaving 14 bases between them. This clonotype was observed a handful of times. No antigen is known for it. Study findings and constraints: One TCR beta motif, made up of seven to nine highly homologous variants, appeared characteristic of ankylosing spondylitis blood.

The clonotype comes from a male donor with ankylosing spondylitis. This chain joins TRBV6-1 and TRBJ1-2; D call uncertain. The sequencing input was blood, either unsorted or a sorted T cell fraction (not recorded which). This CDR3 is CASSGGRPTGYTF. In nucleotides, the CDR3 is TGTGCCAGCAGTGGTGGCAGGCCCACGGGCTACACCTTC.